A single sample is the source of the 21 T cell receptor beta chains below, sequenced in a study of metastatic and nonmetastatic thyroid tumors. The entire patient cohort was treatment-naive prior to thyroid surgery. TCRdb re-analyzed the PCR reads through MiXCR. The sample lists 15,000 to 20,000 clones, roughly a third seen once, with roughly 7% in the top ten. The sample was tumor tissue. The source is a female donor with papillary thyroid cancer or a benign thyroid nodule (not recorded which). Some clones in this sample may be carry-over from other donors' samples.

The chain is built from TRBV5-1 and TRBJ2-3; TRBD2 aligns across 15 bases. The CDR3 spans 18 residues. Trimming removed 2 bases from V and 0 bases from J; junction bases left unmatched: 4. CDR1 and CDR2 from the germline V gene are SGHRS and YFSETQ. The CDR3 DNA sequence: TGCGCCAGCAGCTTTGGGACTAGCGGGAGGAGGAGCACAGATACGCAGTATTTT. Protein: CASSFGTSGRRSTDTQYF. Full variable domain (rest looked up from reference TRBV5-1 and TRBJ2-3): KAGVTQTPRYLIKTRGQQVTLSCSPISGHRSVSWYQQTPGQGLQFLFEYFSETQRNKGNFPGRFSGRQFSNSRSEMNVSTLELGDSALYLCASSFGTSGRRSTDTQYFGPGTRLTVL.

Note on this clone: The junction and the germline gene differ at one end; a read error may be behind it. J is TRBJ1-1 and V is TRBV5-1; weak D call: TRBD1 (5 bases). This CDR3 comprises 14 residues. Germline loops: CDR1 SGHRS, CDR2 YFSETQ. The CDR3 loop is CDSISNPGLGEAFF. Written as DNA, the CDR3 is TGCGACAGCATCTCAAATCCGGGACTCGGGGAAGCTTTCTTT.

This clone was seen repeatedly, ten times or more. The chain joins TRBV9 to TRBJ1-1; D unclear. Trimming shortened V by 0 bases and J by 3 bases, and 6 bases separated the two germline ends. Germline CDR1 SGDLS, CDR2 YYNGEE. There are 13 residues in the CDR3. CDR3 region: CASSVEPYTEAFF. The CDR3 coding sequence is TGTGCCAGCAGCGTAGAGCCGTACACTGAAGCTTTCTTT.

This clone turned up a few times. V usage is TRBV27 and J usage is TRBJ2-3, with unresolved D. The CDR3 covers 12 residues. The germline V and J ends were trimmed by 5 bases and 2 bases, with 5 bases remaining between them. Germline CDR1 and CDR2: MNHEY and SMNVEV (reference sequence). CDR3 region: CASSPNTDTQYF. The CDR3 bases are TGTGCCAGCAGTCCCAACACAGATACGCAGTATTTT.

The V call is TRBV4-2, the J call TRBJ2-7; 10 nucleotides align to TRBD2. The CDR3 spans 16 residues. The junction had 10 bases not matched to a gene; V was cut back by 8 bases and J by 0 bases. The germline gives CDR1 LGHNA, CDR2 YNFKEQ. The CDR3, as DNA: TGTGCCAGCGGAACCCGACTAGCGGGTTTCTCCTACGAGCAGTACTTC. It yields the protein CASGTRLAGFSYEQYF.

The rearrangement joins TRBV20-1 to TRBJ2-7; 11 nucleotides line up with TRBD1. Germline CDR1 is DFQATT and CDR2 is SNEGSKA (reference sequence). J lost 7 bases, V lost 2 bases, and 7 bases had no gene match. This CDR3 has 14 amino acids. CDR3 amino acids: CSARPKGQGVEQYF. Written as DNA, the CDR3 is TGCAGTGCTAGACCTAAGGGACAGGGGGTGGAGCAGTACTTC.

J is TRBJ2-7 and V is TRBV10-2; TRBD2 is a possible D gene (6 bases). There are 13 residues in the CDR3. Germline V gene data show CDR1 as WSHSY and CDR2 as SAAADI. Trimming left V 5 bases short and J 1 base short, with 9 bases between. CDR3 bases: TGCGCCAGCAGTTGGGGGGAGTCCTACGAGCAGTACTTC. Translated, it gives CASSWGESYEQYF.

This clone has just a few counts. This rearrangement joins TRBV25-1 to TRBJ2-2, with 9 bases identical to TRBD1. CDR3 length: 15 amino acids. J gave up 5 bases and V 4 bases, and 5 bases lay outside the gene matches. CDR1 is MGHDK, CDR2 SYGVNS, per germline. The DNA for the CDR3 is TGTGCCAGCAGTGTCCGGGACAGGGAGACCGGGGAGCTGTTTTTT. Translated, it gives CASSVRDRETGELFF.

The chain combines TRBV28 with TRBJ2-2; the D is unclear. This CDR3 is 13 amino acids long. Trimming removed 8 bases at V and 0 bases at J, with 7 bases between. Germline CDR1 and CDR2: MDHEN and SYDVKM. The CDR3 DNA sequence: TGTGCCAGCCAACGGGCGAACACCGGGGAGCTGTTTTTT. Amino acid sequence: CASQRANTGELFF.

This clone was detected ten times or more. A much larger clone lies a single base off, so this may be a read error. V gene TRBV6-4 combines with J gene TRBJ2-1; 7 bases are a match to TRBD2. The CDR3 is 15 residues long. V lost 0 bases, J lost 6 bases, and 5 bases stayed unmatched. The germline V gene has CDR1 MRHNA and CDR2 SNTAGT. The CDR3 sequence is CASSDSTGGGNEQFF. The CDR3 DNA reads as TGTGCCAGCAGTGACTCGACTGGCGGGGGCAATGAGCAGTTCTTC.

Many counts were recorded for this clone. The DNA of the CDR3 is TGTGCCAGCAGCCAAGAGAGGTTTTACGAGCAGTACTTC. Protein product: CASSQERFYEQYF. The chain has TRBV14 and TRBJ2-7; D gene unclear. Between the trimmed V and J ends, which lost 0 bases and 4 bases, there was a span of 7 bases. In germline, CDR1 is SGHDN, CDR2 FVKESK. This CDR3 has 13 residues.

This clone was recorded many times. The CDR3 coding sequence is TGCGCCAGCAGCGGTGGACAGGGGGCCGGGCACTATGGCTACACCTTC. Translating it yields CASSGGQGAGHYGYTF. V is TRBV5-1 and J is TRBJ1-2; 11 bases fit TRBD1. The CDR3 loop spans 16 amino acids. CDR1 and CDR2 (germline): SGHRS, YFSETQ. Trimming at V came to 4 bases and at J to 3 bases, leaving 8 bases not matched to a gene.

This clone was counted at least ten times. The chain combines TRBV6-1 with TRBJ1-2, with TRBD1 as a possible D gene (6 bases). V gave up 1 base and J gave up 6 bases, with 15 bases separating them. Germline CDR1 is MNHNS and CDR2 is SASEGT. CDR3 size: 15 residues. The CDR3 DNA follows: TGTGCCAGCAGTGAAGGGGAGACAGGTTTAAATGGCTACACCTTC. Translating it yields CASSEGETGLNGYTF.

This clone has a handful of counts. The chain links TRBV6-1 to TRBJ1-3, with D unclear. The germline V gene encodes CDR1 MNHNS and CDR2 SASEGT. This CDR3 region has 14 residues. V shed 10 bases and J shed 0 bases, with 13 bases lying between them. The CDR3 reads CAIQLTHSGNTIYF. The CDR3 bases are TGTGCCATCCAACTGACACACTCTGGAAACACCATATATTTT.

This clone was counted a few times. The V call is TRBV2, the J call TRBJ2-7; D uncertain. Germline V gene sequence: CDR1 SNHLY, CDR2 FYNNEI. This CDR3 is 12 amino acids long. Trimming left V 3 bases short and J 2 bases short, with 5 bases between. As DNA, the CDR3 is TGTGCCAGCAGTGACTTAACCTACGAGCAGTACTTC. Its translation: CASSDLTYEQYF.

The chain uses TRBV5-1 and TRBJ1-2, with 11 bases fitting TRBD1. CDR3 length equals 17 residues. Losses at the gene ends were 4 bases for V and 3 bases for J; bases not matched to a gene: 11. Germline loops: CDR1 SGHRS, CDR2 YFSETQ. The CDR3 region is CASSPPPGTGGYYGYTF. The CDR3 DNA reads TGCGCCAGCAGCCCGCCCCCCGGGACAGGGGGTTACTATGGCTACACCTTC.

This chain joins TRBV20-1 and TRBJ2-1; D is possibly TRBD2 (6 bases). CDR3 length equals 15 residues. V lost 0 bases to trimming and J lost 1 base, with 10 bases between them. The germline V gene encodes CDR1 DFQATT and CDR2 SNEGSKA (reference sequence). The CDR3 region has the DNA TGCAGTGCTAGAGATCTCGCGGGGTCCTACAATGAGCAGTTCTTC. Translating gives CSARDLAGSYNEQFF.

This clone has just a few counts. This sequence joins TRBV6-4 and TRBJ2-3; no clear D. Trimming took 2 bases from V and 3 from J, leaving 6 bases between them. The germline V gene has CDR1 MRHNA and CDR2 SNTAGT. This CDR3 contains 13 residues. The CDR3 region has the DNA TGTGCCAGCAGTGACAGGGTAACAGATACGCAGTATTTT. Translating gives CASSDRVTDTQYF.

This clone occurred many times. The gene calls are TRBV6-1 and TRBJ2-1; a possible D gene is TRBD2 (7 bases). The germline V and J ends were trimmed by 5 bases and 6 bases, with 14 bases remaining between them. CDR3 length: 14 amino acids. Germline values: CDR1 MNHNS, CDR2 SASEGT. The CDR3 here is CASSLRGGPNEQFF. The CDR3 DNA reads TGTGCCAGCAGTTTGAGGGGGGGCCCCAATGAGCAGTTCTTC.

CDR3 region: CASSQARTSWETDTQYF. The CDR3 DNA reads TGCGCCAGCAGCCAAGCCCGGACTAGTTGGGAAACAGATACGCAGTATTTT. The rearrangement joins TRBV4-1 to TRBJ2-3, with 7 nucleotides matching TRBD2. Trimming at V came to 1 base and at J to 3 bases, leaving 10 bases not matched to a gene. The CDR3 consists of 17 residues. Germline V gene data show CDR1 as MGHRA and CDR2 as YSYEKL.

This rearrangement joins TRBV5-1 to TRBJ1-2; 7 positions agree with TRBD1. CDR3 length: 13 amino acids. CDR1 is SGHRS and CDR2 is YFSETQ in the germline V gene. The ends lost 0 bases at V and 6 bases at J; junction bases unmatched: 2. The CDR3, as DNA: TGCGCCAGCAGCTTGGTAGGGGGCCATGGCTACACCTTC. It specifies CASSLVGGHGYTF.